These 12 T cell receptor beta chains originate from one sample sequenced in a study of regulatory T cells in long-lasting Graves disease. Time point denoted: newly diagnosed GD, antithyroid drugs for less than 3 months. From PBMCs, RNA was extracted and then used to make the TCR library. Combining iRepertoire HTBI primers with Arm-PCR of CDR3 regions, the authors built TCR beta libraries. TCRdb analysed the multiplex PCR reads with MiXCR anew, one entry per CDR3 protein. Among approximately 310,000 distinct CDR3 sequences listed, 15% to 20% were seen once. The sample was peripheral blood mononuclear cells (PBMCs), taken at new diagnosis, from a patient treated with antithyroid drugs. The source is a female donor with Graves disease.

In the case of this clonotype: Just one base apart from a much larger clone, this may be a read error. The CDR3 nucleotides are TGTGCCAACAGCCGAGGCATCACCGGGGAGCTGTTTTTT. Protein product: CANSRGITGELFF. The chain uses TRBV12-3 or TRBV12-4 and TRBJ2-2; D is uncertain. V was pared by 10 bases and J by 4 bases, with 13 bases between. The CDR3 runs 13 residues.

This clonotype has ten or more counts. The chain has TRBV6-1 and TRBJ2-1; 8 bases agree with TRBD1. In germline, CDR1 is MNHNS, CDR2 SASEGT. The CDR3 extends over 14 amino acids. Trimming removed 7 bases from V and 5 bases from J; junction bases left unmatched: 7. Here the CDR3 reads CASIKDRGHNEQFF. The CDR3 region has the DNA TGTGCCAGCATCAAAGACAGGGGCCACAATGAGCAGTTCTTC.

This chain links TRBV2 with TRBJ1-5, with a tentative D call TRBD1 (6 bases). The CDR3 spans 15 residues. Trimming cost V 5 bases and J 0 bases, with 11 bases left between them. Germline V gene data show CDR1 as SNHLY and CDR2 as FYNNEI. The CDR3 nucleotides read TGTGCCAGCAGTATCGGGGACACTAGCAATCAGCCCCAGCATTTT. This gives the protein CASSIGDTSNQPQHF. The full variable domain, its missing parts supplied by reference TRBV2 and TRBJ1-5, is EPEVTQTPSHQVTQMGQEVILRCVPISNHLYFYWYRQILGQKVEFLVSFYNNEISEKSEIFDDQFSVERPDGSNFTLKIRSTKLEDSAMYFCASSIGDTSNQPQHFGDGTRLSIL.

This clonotype occurred many times. This chain uses TRBV12-3 or TRBV12-4 with TRBJ2-3, with 8 bases matching TRBD2. V shed 3 bases and J 3 bases; nucleotides not matched to a gene: 8. There are 16 residues in the CDR3. Here the CDR3 reads CASSFSAGGGTDTQYF. In DNA, the CDR3 is TGTGCCAGCAGTTTTTCCGCGGGAGGAGGAACAGATACGCAGTATTTT.

In regard to this clonotype: This may be a read error: a much more frequent sequence differs by one nucleotide. V is TRBV20-1 and J is TRBJ2-1, with unresolved D. This CDR3 comprises 11 residues. Trimming stripped 1 base from V and 10 bases from J, with 8 bases between. Germline V gives CDR1 DFQATT, CDR2 SNEGSKA (reference sequence). The CDR3 protein is CSARGLDEQFF. As DNA, the CDR3 is TGCAGTGCTAGAGGCCTAGACGAGCAGTTCTTC.

In this sample, this clonotype turned up many times. V usage is TRBV2 and J usage is TRBJ1-3; possibly TRBD1 for D (6 bases). The CDR3 loop spans 14 amino acids. V lost 7 bases, J lost 0 bases, and 10 bases lay in between. Germline-derived CDR1 and CDR2 are SNHLY and FYNNEI. For the CDR3, the DNA is TGTGCCAGCACCTTACAGGGCTCTGGAAACACCATATATTTT. Its translation is CASTLQGSGNTIYF.

This clonotype was seen many times. The chain has TRBV7-3 and TRBJ2-1; no clear D. This CDR3 has 14 residues. Looked up from germline, CDR1 is SGHTA and CDR2 is FQGTGA. V was cut by 3 bases and J by 5 bases, with 11 bases left in between. This CDR3 is CASSLDGSNNEQFF. Here the CDR3 DNA reads TGTGCCAGCAGCTTGGACGGTTCCAACAATGAGCAGTTCTTC.

This clonotype was seen many times. The chain employs TRBV27 and TRBJ2-1; D unclear. Trimming stripped 7 bases from V and 7 bases from J, with 14 bases between. The CDR3 totals 13 residues. The germline CDR1 and CDR2 sequences are MNHEY and SMNVEV (reference sequence). The CDR3 region is CASIQVQRNEQFF. The CDR3 bases are TGTGCCAGCATTCAAGTTCAAAGGAATGAGCAGTTCTTC.

This clonotype was seen many times. V is TRBV12-3 or TRBV12-4 and J is TRBJ2-7, with D tentatively TRBD1 (6 bases). Trimming pared 1 base from V and 5 bases from J, leaving 15 bases between. This CDR3 has 15 amino acids. As DNA, the CDR3 is TGTGCCAGCAGTTTAGTTGGTACAGGGCGCCACGAGCAGTACTTC. It encodes CASSLVGTGRHEQYF.

This clonotype was observed at least ten times. V gene TRBV12-3 or TRBV12-4 combines with J gene TRBJ2-2, with D perhaps matching TRBD1 (6 bases). The germline V and J ends were trimmed by 7 bases and 4 bases, with 10 bases remaining between them. The CDR3 totals 13 residues. CDR3 bases: TGTGCCAGCATTCAACAGGGCACCGGGGAGCTGTTTTTT. Encoded protein: CASIQQGTGELFF.

This clonotype has ten or more counts. The V gene is TRBV7-9, the J gene TRBJ2-7; 10 nucleotides align to TRBD2. The CDR3 extends over 16 amino acids. V shed 4 bases, J shed 3 bases, and the junction held 9 bases outside the gene matches. Germline V CDR1 and CDR2: SEHNR, FQNEAQ (reference sequence). The CDR3 spells CASSSQSTSGNYEQYF. CDR3 DNA: TGTGCCAGCAGCTCCCAATCTACTAGCGGGAACTACGAGCAGTACTTC.

CDR3 region: CASTAGRWADNNEQFF. CDR3 coding DNA: TGTGCCAGCACCGCTGGGCGGTGGGCGGATAACAATGAGCAGTTCTTC. The genes are TRBV2 and TRBJ2-1; D is unclear. The CDR3 runs to 16 residues. Trimming cost V 7 bases and J 5 bases, with 21 bases left between them. The germline V gene has CDR1 SNHLY and CDR2 FYNNEI.